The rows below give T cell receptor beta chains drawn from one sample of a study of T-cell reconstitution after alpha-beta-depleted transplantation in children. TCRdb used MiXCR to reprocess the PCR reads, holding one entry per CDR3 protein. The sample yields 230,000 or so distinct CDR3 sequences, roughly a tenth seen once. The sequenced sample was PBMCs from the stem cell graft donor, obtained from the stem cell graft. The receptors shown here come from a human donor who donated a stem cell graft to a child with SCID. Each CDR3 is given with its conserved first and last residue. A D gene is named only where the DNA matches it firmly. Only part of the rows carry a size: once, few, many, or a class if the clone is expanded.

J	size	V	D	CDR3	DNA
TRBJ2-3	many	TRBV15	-	CATSRVTDTQYF	TGTGCCACCAGCAGAGTCACAGATACGCAGTATTTT
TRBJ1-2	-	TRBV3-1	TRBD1	CATSQGRQGQGSGYTF	TGTGCCACCTCCCAAGGGCGACAGGGACAGGGGTCTGGCTACACCTTC
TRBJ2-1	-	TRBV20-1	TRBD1	CSALGRDRGLYNEQFF	TGCAGTGCTTTGGGCCGGGACAGGGGGTTATACAATGAGCAGTTCTTC
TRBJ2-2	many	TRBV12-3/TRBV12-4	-	CASVKDADFTGELFF	TGTGCCAGCGTAAAGGACGCGGACTTCACCGGGGAGCTGTTTTTT
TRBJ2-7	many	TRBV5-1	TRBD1	CASRLSPGQGANEQYF	TGCGCCAGCAGATTATCGCCGGGACAGGGGGCAAACGAGCAGTACTTC
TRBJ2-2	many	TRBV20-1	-	CSALGGANTGELFF	TGCAGTGCCCTCGGAGGCGCCAACACCGGGGAGCTGTTTTTT
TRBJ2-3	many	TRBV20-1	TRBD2	CSARDTLAGSAGTDTQYF	TGCAGTGCTAGAGATACACTAGCGGGGTCGGCAGGCACAGATACGCAGTATTTT
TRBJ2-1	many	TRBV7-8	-	CASSLDWGAREQFF	TGTGCCAGCAGCTTAGATTGGGGCGCTCGGGAGCAGTTCTTC
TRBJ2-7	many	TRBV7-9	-	CASSFEAPREYF	TGTGCCAGCAGCTTCGAAGCCCCCAGAGAGTACTTC
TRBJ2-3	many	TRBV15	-	CATSLGRYTDTQYF	TGTGCCACCAGTTTGGGACGTTACACAGATACGCAGTATTTT
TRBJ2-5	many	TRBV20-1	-	CSARPRVVETQYF	TGCAGTGCTAGACCCAGGGTCGTAGAGACCCAGTACTTC
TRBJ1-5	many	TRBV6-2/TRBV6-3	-	CASSRGGSNQPQHF	TGTGCCAGCAGTAGGGGTGGAAGCAATCAGCCCCAGCATTTT
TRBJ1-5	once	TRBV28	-	CASSPPGSNQPQHF	TGTGCCAGCAGCCCCCCCGGGAGCAATCAGCCCCAGCATTTT
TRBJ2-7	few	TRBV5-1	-	CASSLDGQGSEQYF	TGCGCCAGCAGCTTGGACGGGCAGGGTAGCGAGCAGTACTTC
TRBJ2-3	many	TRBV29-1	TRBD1	CSVNQGAGDTQYF	TGCAGCGTTAACCAGGGGGCCGGAGATACGCAGTATTTT
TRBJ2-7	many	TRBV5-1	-	CASSPRRDTPREQYF	TGCGCCAGCAGCCCCCGTCGGGACACACCCCGGGAGCAGTACTTC
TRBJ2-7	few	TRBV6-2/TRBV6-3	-	CATYSGQNQYEQYF	TGTGCCACATACTCAGGACAGAATCAGTACGAGCAGTACTTC
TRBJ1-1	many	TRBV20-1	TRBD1	CSASRGRTEAFF	TGCAGTGCTTCGAGGGGGCGCACTGAAGCTTTCTTT
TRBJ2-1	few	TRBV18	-	CASSPQRLPGNEQFF	TGTGCCAGCTCACCTCAGAGGTTACCAGGCAATGAGCAGTTCTTC
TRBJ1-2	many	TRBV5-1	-	CASSLEALYGYTF	TGCGCCAGCAGCTTGGAGGCGTTATATGGCTACACCTTC
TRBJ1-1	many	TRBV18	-	CASSPKQGDPGFF	TGTGCCAGCTCACCAAAGCAGGGAGACCCTGGTTTCTTT
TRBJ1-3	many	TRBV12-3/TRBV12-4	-	CASTPDAGAGNTIYF	TGTGCCAGCACCCCAGACGCAGGAGCTGGAAACACCATATATTTT
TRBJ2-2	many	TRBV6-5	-	CASSAGAGELFF	TGTGCCAGCAGTGCAGGGGCCGGGGAGCTGTTTTTT
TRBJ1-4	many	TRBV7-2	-	CASSSGYLTNEKLFF	TGTGCCAGCAGCTCAGGCTACTTAACTAATGAAAAACTGTTTTTT
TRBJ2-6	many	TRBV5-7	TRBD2	CASSPQIREAGRISSGANVLTF	TGTGCCAGCAGTCCTCAAATACGGGAAGCGGGACGAATTAGCTCTGGGGCCAACGTCCTGACTTTC
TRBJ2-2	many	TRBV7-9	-	CASSPIRPGELFF	TGTGCCAGCAGCCCAATTAGGCCCGGGGAGCTGTTTTTT
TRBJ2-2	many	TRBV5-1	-	CASTLRGSGELFF	TGCGCCAGCACCCTACGAGGGTCCGGGGAGCTGTTTTTT
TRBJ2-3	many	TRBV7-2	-	CASSPRPLVTDTQYF	TGTGCCAGCAGCCCCCGTCCACTAGTCACAGATACGCAGTATTTT
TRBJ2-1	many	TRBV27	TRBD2	CASSTSHRGGSYNEQFF	TGTGCCAGCAGTACAAGCCACCGGGGGGGCTCCTACAATGAGCAGTTCTTC